Listed here is a single TCR beta chain. As processed by the authors: Counts of nucleated cells, estimated from reference gene primer amplification, were obtained. Only in-frame clones appear in the TCRdb table, and some are missing; sequencing was by immunoSEQ multiplex PCR. Clone size and the V and J calls come from that table; the DNA yielded D and trimming. Of approximately 150,000 clones listed, 88% are singletons. This specimen belongs to a study of blood T cell repertoires in COVID-19. About the research overall: Sites in the United States, Italy and Spain provided acute and convalescent COVID-19 samples. T cells, B-cell-depleted T cells, or PBMCs provided the cDNA or gDNA that served as material.

Germline-derived CDR1 and CDR2 are SGHRS and YFSETQ. With 2 bases removed from V and 2 bases from J, the gap between germline ends came to 10 bases. There are 14 residues in the CDR3. The TCR originated in a woman aged 50 to 60 with acute or convalescent COVID-19. The chain couples TRBV5-1 to TRBJ1-2, with a tentative D call TRBD1 (6 bases). Source material: peripheral blood. CDR3 bases: TGCGCCAGCAGCTTAGCAGGGGAGAACTATGGCTACACCTTC. Translation gives CASSLAGENYGYTF.